This TCR beta chain was obtained from a study of sequential checkpoint blockade in melanoma. Treatment in this sample: randomized to nivolumab then ipilimumab (arm A) or the reverse (arm B). None of the patients previously received DNA-damaging chemotherapy. Data came from immunoSEQ multiplex PCR; TCRdb stores just in-frame clones and leaves some out. The table lists about 12,000 clones, roughly 83% of them singletons. The germline V gene has CDR1 MDHEN and CDR2 SYDVKM. This CDR3 contains 16 residues. Trimming took off 5 bases at V and 0 bases at J, with 16 bases between the two ends. The clonotype was recovered from a human donor with melanoma. The chain recombines TRBV28 with TRBJ2-5, with D perhaps TRBD2 (5 bases). The specimen comprised CD8+ T cells sorted from blood (inferred from file names), sampled from a patient given nivolumab and ipilimumab in sequence. Here the CDR3 reads CASSPDLRANQETQYF. Here the CDR3 DNA reads TGTGCCAGCAGTCCTGACTTGCGGGCTAACCAAGAGACCCAGTACTTC.